This record covers a single T cell receptor (beta chain). Original processing methods: The authors estimated nucleated cell counts from reference gene primer amplification. The data were produced by immunoSEQ multiplex PCR, yet TCRdb's version contains in-frame clones alone and is incomplete. That table gives V, J and clone size, and the DNA gave D and trimming. The table has over 85,000 clones, 80% to 90% seen once; the top ten hold about 5%. This entry comes from a study of blood T cell repertoires in COVID-19. Material for sequencing was peripheral blood. The clonotype was recovered from a woman older than 75 with acute or convalescent COVID-19.

The CDR3 is CASSVVILAGPGELFF. In DNA form, the CDR3 reads TGTGCCAGCAGCGTAGTTATCCTAGCGGGGCCCGGGGAGCTGTTTTTT. The chain has TRBV9 and TRBJ2-2; 9 nucleotides match TRBD2. The CDR3 contains 16 residues. Trimming at V came to 0 bases and at J to 6 bases, leaving 6 bases not matched to a gene. Germline V CDR1 and CDR2: SGDLS, YYNGEE.